This TCR beta chain was documented in a study of CD8 T cells in Susac syndrome. This clonotype appeared once. Reverse transcription of about 0.5 to 1 ug RNA used random hexamers. TCRdb itself ran the immunoSEQ multiplex PCR reads through MiXCR, one entry per CDR3 protein. The data contain a few hundred thousand distinct CDR3 sequences, 75% to 85% of them seen just once; the ten biggest clones take up roughly 0.21%. The CDR3 spans 13 residues. V shed 6 bases and J shed 5 bases, with 13 bases lying between them. CDR1 is ENHRY, CDR2 SYGVKD, per germline. Sequencing was done on a sample of CD8+ T cells from PBMCs. The chain employs TRBV10-3 and TRBJ2-5; maybe TRBD1 (6 bases). This clonotype was obtained from a human donor with multiple sclerosis. Here the CDR3 DNA reads TGTGCCATCAGGCAGGGGACGGAGGAGACCCAGTACTTC. It is translated as CAIRQGTEETQYF.